This T cell receptor (beta chain) appears in the sequencing data of a study of naive CD8 T cells in extremely preterm neonates. Libraries were prepared by immunoSEQ multiplex PCR; TCRdb keeps only in-frame clonotypes and omits some of them. The sample shows 5,000 to 6,500 clones, approximately 97% of them seen only once. Healthy children aged roughly 15-60 months having elective surgery, and healthy nonsmoking adults, gave blood. Germline V CDR1 and CDR2: MNHNY, SVGAGI (reference sequence). Trimming removed 7 bases from V and 6 bases from J, with 13 bases in between. CDR3 length equals 13 residues. J is TRBJ2-1 and V is TRBV6-6; D is perhaps TRBD1 (6 bases). The origin of this receptor is a human donor in good health. Sequences were obtained from naive CD8+ T cells from blood. The CDR3 region is CASTQGVSNEQFF. CDR3 DNA sequence: TGTGCCAGCACACAGGGAGTCTCCAATGAGCAGTTCTTC.